This T cell receptor (beta chain) derives from a study of blood T cell repertoires in COVID-19. Study context: Collection of acute and convalescent COVID-19 samples took place in the United States, Italy and Spain.

Trimming removed 4 bases at V and 3 bases at J, with 16 bases between. The CDR3 has 15 amino acids. Germline loops: CDR1 MDHEN, CDR2 SYDVKM. Data came from immunoSEQ multiplex PCR; TCRdb stores just in-frame clones and leaves some out. This sample has almost 55,000 clones, with roughly 84% found just once. Source material: peripheral blood. V is TRBV28 and J is TRBJ2-7; perhaps TRBD1 as D (5 bases). This TCR derives from a man in his fifties or sixties with active COVID-19. The CDR3 bases are TGTGCCAGCAGTTACCTAGAGACAGTAATCTACGAGCAGTACTTC. Its translation is CASSYLETVIYEQYF.